The 15 T cell receptor beta chains reported below all come from one sample, sequenced in a study of regulatory T cells in long-lasting Graves disease. The TCR beta library used iRepertoire HTBI primers with Arm-PCR amplification of CDR3. TCRdb reanalysed the multiplex PCR reads using MiXCR and keeps one entry per CDR3 protein. The sample holds roughly 490,000 distinct CDR3 sequences, around a fifth seen once. Documented time point: persistent/refractory GD, antithyroid drugs over 5 years with positive TRAb. PBMC-extracted RNA yielded the TCR library. Sequenced material: peripheral blood mononuclear cells (PBMCs), taken when the disease was refractory, from a patient treated with antithyroid drugs. Every receptor here comes from a female donor with Graves disease.

In its sample, this clonotype was seen a few times. This rearrangement joins TRBV11-2 to TRBJ2-2; possibly TRBD2 for D (5 bases). The V gene lost 4 bases and the J gene lost 10 bases, with 25 bases spanning the gap. The CDR3 extends over 17 amino acids. CDR1 is SGHAT and CDR2 is FQNNGV in the germline V gene. CDR3 coding DNA: TGTGCCAGCAGCTCCACATCCGGGAAGCGGTTCGGCGAGGAGCTGTTTTTT. Protein product: CASSSTSGKRFGEELFF.

This clonotype was seen at least ten times. V is TRBV19 and J is TRBJ1-2; D gene unclear. This CDR3 is built from 13 residues. CDR1 and CDR2 (germline): LNHDA, SQIVND (reference sequence). Trimming pared 7 bases from V and 8 bases from J, leaving 17 bases between. In DNA form, the CDR3 reads TGTGCCAGTATGAAAGACCACCTGGGAGGCTACACCTTC. Translation: CASMKDHLGGYTF. The variable domain in full, with the rest retrieved from reference TRBV19 and TRBJ1-2, is DGGITQSPKYLFRKEGQNVTLSCEQNLNHDAMYWYRQDPGQGLRLIYYSQIVNDFQKGDIAEGYSVSREKKESFPLTVTSAQKNPTAFYLCASMKDHLGGYTFGSGTRLTVV.

This clonotype was seen repeatedly, ten times or more. The chain carries TRBV28 and TRBJ2-2; the D gene is possibly TRBD2 (6 bases). Looked up from germline, CDR1 is MDHEN and CDR2 is SYDVKM. Trimming took off 5 bases at V and 1 base at J, with 11 bases between the two ends. There are 15 residues in the CDR3. The CDR3 sequence is CASSLPRGNTGELFF. The CDR3 DNA follows: TGTGCCAGCAGTCTCCCGCGGGGGAACACCGGGGAGCTGTTTTTT.

The gene calls are TRBV19 and TRBJ2-2, with 11 nucleotides matching TRBD2. This CDR3 contains 20 residues. Germline V gene sequence: CDR1 LNHDA, CDR2 SQIVND (reference sequence). Losses at the gene ends were 5 bases for V and 1 base for J; bases not matched to a gene: 15. CDR3 region: CASSQRVAGGFRVNTGELFF. CDR3 sequence (DNA): TGTGCCAGTAGTCAGAGGGTAGCGGGGGGGTTCCGTGTGAACACCGGGGAGCTGTTTTTT.

This clonotype was picked up many times. J is TRBJ1-1 and V is TRBV28; D is undetermined. Trimming shortened V by 3 bases and J by 0 bases, and 8 bases separated the two germline ends. This CDR3 contains 14 residues. CDR1 is MDHEN and CDR2 is SYDVKM in the germline V gene. Written as DNA, the CDR3 is TGTGCCAGCAGTTTCCCTCAGGTGAACACTGAAGCTTTCTTT. Its protein product is CASSFPQVNTEAFF.

In its sample, this clonotype was seen a few times. The chain has TRBV20-1 and TRBJ2-2; 9 positions agree with TRBD2. Trimming at V came to 0 bases and at J to 2 bases, leaving 4 bases not matched to a gene. This CDR3 region has 16 residues. Germline V gene lookup returns CDR1 DFQATT and CDR2 SNEGSKA (reference sequence). The CDR3 loop is CSARDYSGGNTGELFF. CDR3 DNA: TGCAGTGCTAGAGATTATAGCGGGGGAAACACCGGGGAGCTGTTTTTT.

This clonotype was seen ten or more times. V usage is TRBV7-2 and J usage is TRBJ1-1; D remains ambiguous. This CDR3 comprises 14 residues. The germline V gene has CDR1 SGHTA and CDR2 FQGNSA. V lost 4 bases and J 0 bases, leaving 9 bases between the germline ends. The CDR3 loop reads CASSSAAMNTEAFF. The CDR3 DNA reads as TGTGCCAGCAGCTCGGCAGCCATGAACACTGAAGCTTTCTTT.

This chain joins TRBV19 and TRBJ1-1; D not certain. The CDR3 is 13 amino acids. V gave up 5 bases and J gave up 4 bases, with 11 bases separating them. The germline V gene encodes CDR1 LNHDA and CDR2 SQIVND (reference sequence). CDR3 loop: CASSHGRITEAFF. The CDR3, as DNA: TGTGCCAGTAGTCACGGCAGGATCACTGAAGCTTTCTTT.

This clonotype was counted at least ten times. The CDR3 spells CASSTQSVGGYGYTF. In DNA form, the CDR3 reads TGTGCCAGTAGTACGCAGTCGGTAGGTGGCTATGGCTACACCTTC. The chain couples TRBV19 to TRBJ1-2; D gene ambiguous. V was pared by 4 bases and J by 4 bases, with 16 bases between. CDR3 length equals 15 residues. CDR1 and CDR2 (germline): LNHDA, SQIVND (reference sequence).

The chain employs TRBV7-3 and TRBJ2-1; D ambiguous. In germline, CDR1 is SGHTA, CDR2 FQGTGA. CDR3 length: 13 amino acids. Trimming removed 6 bases at V and 6 bases at J, with 12 bases between. CDR3 bases: TGTGCCAGCAGTCAGGAGAGTGCCAATGAGCAGTTCTTC. Amino acids: CASSQESANEQFF. The full variable domain, completed using reference TRBV7-3 and TRBJ2-1, is GAGVSQTPSNKVTEKGKYVELRCDPISGHTALYWYRQSLGQGPEFLIYFQGTGAADDSGLPNDRFFAVRPEGSVSTLKIQRTERGDSAVYLCASSQESANEQFFGPGTRLTVL.

The J gene is TRBJ2-2, the V gene TRBV28; 7 bases map to TRBD1. CDR1 is MDHEN and CDR2 is SYDVKM in the germline V gene. J was trimmed by 3 bases and V by 6 bases; bases with no gene match: 10. This CDR3 has 16 residues. The CDR3 DNA follows: TGTGCCAGCAGGACTAACAGGGGAATTTACACCGGGGAGCTGTTTTTT. This gives the protein CASRTNRGIYTGELFF.

On this clonotype itself: This sequence may be a read error, since a much larger clone differs from it by one base. The rearrangement joins TRBV27 to TRBJ2-7, with D possibly matching TRBD2 (5 bases). The germline V gene encodes CDR1 MNHEY and CDR2 SMNVEV (reference sequence). The CDR3 extends over 13 amino acids. The V end lost 8 bases, the J end lost 6 bases, and 17 bases lay between the germline ends. CDR3 DNA: TGTGCCAGCGGGAGCGCCAATCGTCGCGAGCAGTACTTC. The encoded protein is CASGSANRREQYF.

This clonotype appeared many times. V is TRBV28 and J is TRBJ2-7; the match to TRBD1 covers 8 bases. After removal of 6 bases from V and 3 bases from J, the junction contained 10 bases not matched to a gene. Germline V gives CDR1 MDHEN, CDR2 SYDVKM. CDR3 length: 15 residues. The CDR3 region has the DNA TGTGCCAGCAGCGCGCGGGACAGGACTCGCTACGAGCAGTACTTC. This sequence encodes CASSARDRTRYEQYF.

This clonotype was seen more than once but under ten times. This chain joins TRBV7-2 and TRBJ1-2; TRBD1 agrees at 8 bases. V trimming: 3 bases; J trimming: 6 bases; junction bases outside the gene matches: 6. Germline-derived CDR1 and CDR2 are SGHTA and FQGNSA. This CDR3 comprises 14 residues. CDR3 residues: CASSFLQGENGYTF. The CDR3 coding sequence is TGTGCCAGCAGCTTCTTACAGGGGGAGAATGGCTACACCTTC.

The chain employs TRBV7-9 and TRBJ2-1, with 7 positions matching TRBD1. Unmatched junction bases numbered 0, after V lost 5 bases and J lost 5 bases. The germline CDR1 and CDR2 sequences are SEHNR and FQNEAQ (reference sequence). This CDR3 contains 12 residues. The CDR3 sequence: CASSGTDNEQFF. The CDR3 DNA follows: TGTGCCAGCAGCGGGACAGACAATGAGCAGTTCTTC.